Below are 22 T cell receptor beta chains sequenced from a single sample in a study of T cell repertoires in cytomegalovirus infection. A single record per CDR3 protein comes from TCRdb applying MiXCR to the reads. The sample has about 270,000 distinct CDR3 sequences, approximately 22% seen once. The antigens of these receptors remain unknown. This material consisted of cultured PBMCs, taken from culture after CMV antigen stimulation. The source is a human donor in good health (CMV status not recorded). Some clones in this sample may be carry-over from other donors' samples.

This clonotype turned up a few times. V gene TRBV5-6 combines with J gene TRBJ2-4, with a tentative D call TRBD2 (6 bases). The CDR3 runs 12 residues. The V end was cut by 4 bases, the J end by 10 bases, with 12 bases between. Germline V CDR1 and CDR2: SGHDT, YYEEEE. The DNA of the CDR3 is TGTGCCAGCAGCCTGAGGAGCGGGATTCAGTACTTC. This gives the protein CASSLRSGIQYF. Variable domain in full (rest from reference TRBV5-6 and TRBJ2-4): DAGVTQSPTHLIKTRGQQVTLRCSPKSGHDTVSWYQQALGQGPQFIFQYYEEEERQRGNFPDRFSGHQFPNYSSELNVNALLLGDSALYLCASSLRSGIQYFGAGTRLSVL.

The chain employs TRBV19 and TRBJ1-1, with D possibly being TRBD1 (5 bases). The CDR3 covers 11 residues. Germline values: CDR1 LNHDA, CDR2 SQIVND (reference sequence). The V end lost 7 bases, the J end lost 3 bases, and 6 bases lay between the germline ends. The CDR3 loop is CASTGYTEAFF. CDR3 nucleotides: TGTGCCAGTACAGGGTACACTGAAGCTTTCTTT.

This clonotype was counted between two and nine times. V is TRBV27 and J is TRBJ1-5, with 8 positions matching TRBD1. This CDR3 has 13 amino acids. Trimming took 10 bases from V and 5 from J; bases not matched to a gene: 7. Germline V gene lookup returns CDR1 MNHEY and CDR2 SMNVEV (reference sequence). The CDR3 region has the DNA TGTGCCACCGGACAGGGTCCTTATCAGCCCCAGCATTTT. Translated: CATGQGPYQPQHF.

This clonotype was counted a few times. This chain uses TRBV7-3 with TRBJ2-3; 14 positions match TRBD2. The CDR3 has 19 residues. Germline CDR1 SGHTA, CDR2 FQGTGA. V gave up 4 bases and J gave up 2 bases; unmatched junction bases: 11. CDR3 loop: CASSSRTSGRTEPTDTQYF. For the CDR3, the DNA is TGTGCCAGCAGCTCGAGGACTAGCGGGAGGACGGAGCCCACAGATACGCAGTATTTT.

Only a few counts were recorded for this clonotype. The gene calls are TRBV15 and TRBJ2-1; D is possibly TRBD1 or TRBD2 (5 bases each). There are 13 residues in the CDR3. The germline gives CDR1 LNHNV, CDR2 YYDKDF (reference sequence). V was clipped by 8 bases and J by 4 bases, with 12 bases between them. CDR3 residues: CATRDAGYNEQFF. The CDR3 DNA sequence: TGTGCCACCCGGGACGCCGGATACAATGAGCAGTTCTTC.

In this sample, this clonotype turned up a few times. This chain uses TRBV7-2 with TRBJ2-1; 8 nucleotides agree with TRBD2. This CDR3 comprises 16 residues. After removal of 0 bases from V and 7 bases from J, the junction contained 8 bases not matched to a gene. Germline V gene data show CDR1 as SGHTA and CDR2 as FQGNSA. The CDR3 protein is CASSLAASGQKNEQFF. For the CDR3, the DNA is TGTGCCAGCAGCTTAGCGGCTAGCGGGCAAAAAAATGAGCAGTTCTTC.

In its sample, this clonotype was seen a few times. This sequence joins TRBV9 and TRBJ2-2, with 11 bases that match TRBD2. Germline loops: CDR1 SGDLS, CDR2 YYNGEE. The CDR3 length is 18 residues. J lost 4 bases, V lost 4 bases, and 12 bases had no gene match. CDR3 sequence: CASSPRATSGIRTGELFF. CDR3 nucleotides: TGTGCCAGCAGCCCGAGGGCGACTAGCGGGATACGCACCGGGGAGCTGTTTTTT.

The chain recombines TRBV7-2 with TRBJ1-1; a possible D gene is TRBD1 (6 bases). The germline gives CDR1 SGHTA, CDR2 FQGNSA. V was clipped by 1 base and J by 6 bases, with 9 bases between them. CDR3 size: 13 residues. The CDR3 region is CASSLDRESEAFF. The CDR3 nucleotides are TGTGCCAGCAGCTTAGACAGGGAGTCTGAAGCTTTCTTT.

This clonotype was counted between two and nine times. V and J are TRBV12-3 or TRBV12-4 and TRBJ2-3; the D gene is possibly TRBD1 (6 bases). V lost 5 bases and J 9 bases, leaving 12 bases between the germline ends. The CDR3 spans 12 residues. CDR3 residues: CASSPGQLTQYF. CDR3 coding DNA: TGTGCCAGCAGTCCCGGACAGTTAACGCAGTATTTT.

This clonotype turned up a few times. This chain joins TRBV5-8 and TRBJ2-1, with 14 nucleotides matching TRBD2. Germline-derived CDR1 and CDR2 are SGHTS and YDEGEE. V lost 4 bases, J lost 5 bases, and 8 bases stayed unmatched. The CDR3 is made up of 17 amino acids. The CDR3 here is CASSLGLAGGFDNEQFF. The CDR3 DNA reads TGTGCCAGCAGCCTCGGACTAGCGGGAGGATTTGACAATGAGCAGTTCTTC. The entire variable domain, with the rest obtained from reference TRBV5-8 and TRBJ2-1, is as follows: EAGVTQSPTHLIKTRGQQATLRCSPISGHTSVYWYQQALGLGLQFLLWYDEGEERNRGNFPPRFSGRQFPNYSSELNVNALELEDSALYLCASSLGLAGGFDNEQFFGPGTRLTVL.

This chain connects TRBV20-1 to TRBJ2-1; maybe TRBD2 (6 bases). This CDR3 comprises 11 residues. V was clipped by 7 bases and J by 6 bases, with 10 bases between them. Germline CDR1 DFQATT, CDR2 SNEGSKA (reference sequence). CDR3 sequence (DNA): TGCAGTGGTAGTAGCGGCAATGAGCAGTTCTTC. It translates to CSGSSGNEQFF.

This chain joins TRBV7-9 and TRBJ2-1, with 7 bases fitting TRBD2. The CDR3 consists of 14 residues. Trimming cost V 8 bases and J 8 bases; bases outside gene matches: 12. Germline-derived CDR1 and CDR2 are SEHNR and FQNEAQ (reference sequence). The CDR3 region is CASHSRGRAYEQFF. CDR3 DNA sequence: TGTGCCAGCCACTCCAGAGGGAGGGCCTATGAGCAGTTCTTC.

This chain uses TRBV6-5 with TRBJ1-2; 7 bases map to TRBD1. V gave up 6 bases and J gave up 4 bases; unmatched junction bases: 5. The CDR3 is 13 amino acids. Looked up from germline, CDR1 is MNHEY and CDR2 is SVGAGI. The CDR3: CASRRQGPYGYTF. DNA of the CDR3: TGTGCCAGCAGAAGACAGGGCCCCTATGGCTACACCTTC.

This clonotype was detected many times. The chain joins TRBV7-2 to TRBJ1-4; D ambiguous. Germline V gene sequence: CDR1 SGHTA, CDR2 FQGNSA. Deletions cut 2 bases from V and 5 bases from J, with 9 bases between. The CDR3 totals 14 residues. The CDR3 region is CASSLIGINEKLFF. Written as DNA, the CDR3 is TGTGCCAGCAGCTTAATAGGGATAAATGAAAAACTGTTTTTT.

The chain recombines TRBV6-6 with TRBJ1-1, with D perhaps TRBD1 (5 bases). The V and J ends lost 2 bases and 1 base respectively, with 8 bases between them. The CDR3 sequence is 14 residues long. Germline V gene data show CDR1 as MNHNY and CDR2 as SVGAGI (reference sequence). CDR3 residues: CASSYTQGNTEAFF. As DNA, the CDR3 is TGTGCCAGCAGTTACACCCAGGGGAACACTGAAGCTTTCTTT.

The genes are TRBV7-9 and TRBJ2-7; D call uncertain. Germline CDR1 SEHNR, CDR2 FQNEAQ (reference sequence). Trimming left V 2 bases short and J 3 bases short, with 11 bases between. This CDR3 has 14 residues. The CDR3, as DNA: TGTGCCAGCAGCTTATACCCTAATCTCTACGAGCAGTACGTC. Its translation: CASSLYPNLYEQYV.

This chain joins TRBV2 and TRBJ1-4, with D possibly TRBD1 on 5 matching bases. Germline V lookup: CDR1 SNHLY, CDR2 FYNNEI. The CDR3 spans 14 residues. With 7 bases removed from V and 6 bases from J, the gap between germline ends came to 15 bases. The CDR3 region is CASTRDGNYEKLFF. The CDR3 DNA reads as TGTGCCAGCACCCGGGACGGGAATTATGAAAAACTGTTTTTT.

This clonotype was recorded a few times. The CDR3 bases are TGTGCCAGCTCACTCTCGACCAGGGCTACAGATACGCAGTATTTT. Protein: CASSLSTRATDTQYF. V and J are TRBV18 and TRBJ2-3, with D maybe TRBD1 (5 bases). Germline V gene data show CDR1 as KGHSH and CDR2 as LQKENI. The CDR3 runs 15 residues. Between the trimmed V and J ends, which lost 4 bases and 3 bases, there was a span of 14 bases. Full variable domain (missing parts from reference TRBV18 and TRBJ2-3): NAGVMQNPRHLVRRRGQEARLRCSPMKGHSHVYWYRQLPEEGLKFMVYLQKENIIDESGMPKERFSAEFPKEGPSILRIQQVVRGDSAAYFCASSLSTRATDTQYFGPGTRLTVL.

The chain recombines TRBV10-3 with TRBJ1-1; no firm D call. The V end lost 3 bases, the J end lost 1 base, and 9 bases lay between the germline ends. Germline-derived CDR1 and CDR2 are ENHRY and SYGVKD. The CDR3 length is 14 residues. The CDR3 region is CAISDRQENTEAFF. In nucleotides, the CDR3 is TGTGCCATCAGTGACAGGCAGGAGAACACTGAAGCTTTCTTT.

There are many counts of this clonotype. The chain uses TRBV7-2 and TRBJ1-1; perhaps TRBD1 as D (5 bases). This CDR3 has 14 amino acids. V lost 5 bases, J lost 5 bases, and 15 bases lay in between. The germline V gene encodes CDR1 SGHTA and CDR2 FQGNSA. The CDR3 reads CASSPWEGETEAFF. CDR3 sequence (DNA): TGTGCCAGCAGCCCCTGGGAAGGGGAAACTGAAGCTTTCTTT.

Comments on this clonotype: This may be a read error: a much more frequent sequence differs by one nucleotide. The CDR3 DNA reads TGTGCCCGCAGTTCTGGTGGTGGCTACACCTTC. This encodes CARSSGGGYTF. The J gene is TRBJ1-2, the V gene TRBV12-3 or TRBV12-4; D ambiguous. This CDR3 has 11 residues.

J is TRBJ1-4 and V is TRBV5-1; D call uncertain. The V gene lost 0 bases and the J gene lost 8 bases, with 11 bases spanning the gap. Germline lookup yields CDR1 SGHRS and CDR2 YFSETQ. CDR3 length: 14 amino acids. The CDR3 DNA is TGCGCCAGCAGCTTGGTGGGAGAAGGCGAAAAACTGTTTTTT. Protein sequence: CASSLVGEGEKLFF.